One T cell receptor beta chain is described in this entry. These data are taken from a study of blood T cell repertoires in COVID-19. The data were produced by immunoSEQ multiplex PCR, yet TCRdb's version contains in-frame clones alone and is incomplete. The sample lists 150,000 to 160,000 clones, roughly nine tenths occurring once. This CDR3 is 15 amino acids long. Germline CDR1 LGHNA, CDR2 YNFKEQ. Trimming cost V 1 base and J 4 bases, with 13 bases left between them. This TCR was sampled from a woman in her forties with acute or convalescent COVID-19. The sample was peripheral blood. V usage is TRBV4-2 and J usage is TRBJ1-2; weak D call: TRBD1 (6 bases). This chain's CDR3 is CASSQAGGGIYGYTF. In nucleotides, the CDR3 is TGTGCCAGCAGCCAAGCTGGTGGGGGCATCTATGGCTACACCTTC.